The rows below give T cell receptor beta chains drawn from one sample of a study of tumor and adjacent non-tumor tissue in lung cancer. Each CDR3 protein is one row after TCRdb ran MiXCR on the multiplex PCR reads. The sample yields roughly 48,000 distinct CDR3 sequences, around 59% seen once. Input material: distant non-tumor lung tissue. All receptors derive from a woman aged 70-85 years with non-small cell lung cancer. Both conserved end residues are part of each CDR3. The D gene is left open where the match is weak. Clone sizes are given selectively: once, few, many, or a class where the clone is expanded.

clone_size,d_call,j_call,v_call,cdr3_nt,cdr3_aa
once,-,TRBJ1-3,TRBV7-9,TGTGCCGGCAGCTTTATTAGGGCTGGAAACACCATATATTTT,CAGSFIRAGNTIYF
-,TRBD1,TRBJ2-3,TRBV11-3,TGTGCCAGCAGCAATGGACAGGGGACAGATACGCAGTATTTT,CASSNGQGTDTQYF
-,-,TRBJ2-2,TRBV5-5,TGTACCAGCAGCTTGGCCAAATGGGCAGCTACCGGGGTGCTGTTTTTT,CTSSLAKWAATGVLFF
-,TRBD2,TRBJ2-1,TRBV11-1,TGTGCCAGCAGCGTATCCCTAGCGGAGCCCGTTAAGCAGTTCTTC,CASSVSLAEPVKQFF
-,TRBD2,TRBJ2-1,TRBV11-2,TGTGTCAGCAGCAAAGGGACTAACGGGAGCCCACGTGATGTAACCAATGAGCAGTTCTTC,CVSSKGTNGSPRDVTNEQFF
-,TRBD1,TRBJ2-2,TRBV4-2,TGTGCCAGCGACCAGGGGGCAATAACCGGGGAGCTGTTTTTT,CASDQGAITGELFF
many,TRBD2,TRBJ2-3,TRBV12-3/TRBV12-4,TGTGCCAGCAGGCCTACTAGCGTACTATCCACAGATACGCAGTATTTT,CASRPTSVLSTDTQYF
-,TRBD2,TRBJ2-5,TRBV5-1,TGCGCCAGCAGCAACGGACTAGTGAGCCAAGAGACCCAGTACTTC,CASSNGLVSQETQYF
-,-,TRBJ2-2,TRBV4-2,TGTGCCAGCAGCCAAGAATTCCACACCGGGGAGCTTTTTTTT,CASSQEFHTGELFF
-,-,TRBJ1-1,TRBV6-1,TGTGCCAGCAGGTATACCCAGAACACTGAAGGTTTCTTT,CASRYTQNTEGFF